This TCR beta chain was documented in a study of sequential checkpoint blockade in melanoma. The method was immunoSEQ multiplex PCR; TCRdb's version includes in-frame clones alone and lacks a portion of them. This table holds 8,500 to 10,000 clones, approximately 76% found once. Treatment indicated: randomized to nivolumab then ipilimumab (arm A) or the reverse (arm B). No patient had prior DNA-damaging chemotherapy. Trimming at V came to 8 bases and at J to 6 bases, leaving 14 bases not matched to a gene. The CDR3 runs to 16 residues. Germline assignment: CDR1 MNHEY and CDR2 SMNVEV (reference sequence).

Sequences were derived from CD8+ T cells sorted from blood (inferred from file names), sampled from a patient given nivolumab and ipilimumab in sequence. This receptor was obtained from a human donor with melanoma. The chain employs TRBV27 and TRBJ2-3; 10 positions match TRBD1. The CDR3 coding sequence is TGTGCCAGCGCTATCACCGGGACAGGGGTTGGGGATACGCAGTATTTT. Translation gives CASAITGTGVGDTQYF.